This T cell receptor (beta chain) was documented in a study of monozygotic twins with inflammatory bowel disease. TCRalpha and TCRbeta cDNA went through nested PCRs of approximately 17 and 9 cycles, two in total. TCRdb re-analyzed the 5' RACE reads; it lists each CDR3 protein once, without DNA. The table counts some 330,000 distinct CDR3 sequences; roughly 5.2% lies in the top ten. Whole-study results and caveats: Subtypes among T cells remained indistinguishable. By inverse Simpson index, TCRbeta diversity was lower in IBD patients than in healthy co-twins.

Concerning this clonotype itself: Its matching antigen is unknown.

Germline assignment: CDR1 KGHDR and CDR2 SFDVKD. There are 14 residues in the CDR3. The chain joins TRBV24-1 to TRBJ2-1. The TCR originated in a human donor with ulcerative colitis or Crohn's disease, or a healthy co-twin of an affected twin (not recorded which). The sequencing sample was made of blood. The CDR3 region is CATSDFRVANEQFF.